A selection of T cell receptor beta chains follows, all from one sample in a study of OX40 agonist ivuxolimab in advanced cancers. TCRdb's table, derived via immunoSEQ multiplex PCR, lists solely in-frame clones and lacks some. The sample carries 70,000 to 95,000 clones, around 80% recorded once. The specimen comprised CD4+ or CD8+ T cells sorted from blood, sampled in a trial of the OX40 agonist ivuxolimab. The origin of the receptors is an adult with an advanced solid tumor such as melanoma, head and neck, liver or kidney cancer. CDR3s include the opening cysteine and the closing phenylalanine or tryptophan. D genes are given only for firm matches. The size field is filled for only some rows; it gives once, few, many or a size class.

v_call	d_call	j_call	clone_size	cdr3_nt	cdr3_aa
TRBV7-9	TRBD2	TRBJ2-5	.	TGTGCCAGCAGCTTGGTGAAGCGGGGGGCAAAAGAGACCCAGTACTTC	CASSLVKRGAKETQYF
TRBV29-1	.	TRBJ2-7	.	TGCAGCGTTGAGGAGGGGGCCCACGAGCAGTACTTC	CSVEEGAHEQYF
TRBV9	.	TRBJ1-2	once	TGTGCCAGCAGCGCCATAGGGTTAGACTATGGCTACACCTTC	CASSAIGLDYGYTF
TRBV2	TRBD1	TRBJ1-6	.	TGTGCCAGCAGAGCCGACAGGGCCTCTAATTCACCCCTCCACTTT	CASRADRASNSPLHF
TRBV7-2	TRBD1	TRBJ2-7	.	TGTGCCAGCAGCTCCGGGACAGGGCGAGGTGGGGAGCAGTACTTC	CASSSGTGRGGEQYF
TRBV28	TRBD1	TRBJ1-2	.	TGTGCCAGCATTTCGGGGACAGGGGTTTTTGGCTACACCTTC	CASISGTGVFGYTF
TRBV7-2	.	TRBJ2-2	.	TGTGCCAGCAGCTCGGACCGACGAACCGGGGAGCTGTTTTTT	CASSSDRRTGELFF
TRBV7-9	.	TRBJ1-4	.	TGTGCCAGCAGCGAGGAAAAACTGTTTTTT	CASSEEKLFF
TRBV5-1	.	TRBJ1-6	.	TGCGCCAGCAGCTTGGAAGCCAGCACTTCACCCCTCCACTTT	CASSLEASTSPLHF
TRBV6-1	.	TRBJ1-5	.	TGTGCCAGCAATTGGGGCAGGGTAAAGAGTGGGCCCCAGCATTTT	CASNWGRVKSGPQHF
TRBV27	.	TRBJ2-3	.	TGTGCCAGCAGTTCCCGGGCTCTCTCCACAGATACGCAGTATTTT	CASSSRALSTDTQYF
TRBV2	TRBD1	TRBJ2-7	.	TGTGCCAGCAAAGGGGACAGCAACTCCTACGAGCAGTACTTC	CASKGDSNSYEQYF
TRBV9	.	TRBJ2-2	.	TGTGCCAGCAGCCCCCGGGGGACTTCGACCGGGGAGCTGTTTTTT	CASSPRGTSTGELFF
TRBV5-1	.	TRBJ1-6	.	TGCGCCAGCAGCTTGTACTCCTCATGGGCTTCACCCCTCCACTTT	CASSLYSSWASPLHF
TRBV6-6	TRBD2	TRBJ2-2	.	TGTGCCAGCAGTTACTCCGGCGGGGGGGTCACCGGGGAGCTGTTTTTT	CASSYSGGGVTGELFF
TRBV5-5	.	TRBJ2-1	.	TGTGCCAGCAGCTTGGAATCCCGGGCCGCGCAGTTCTTC	CASSLESRAAQFF
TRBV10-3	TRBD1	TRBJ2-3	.	TGTGCCATAAAGGTGACAGGGGGCACAGATACGCAGTATTTT	CAIKVTGGTDTQYF
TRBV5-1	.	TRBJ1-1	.	TGCGCCAGCAGACGTTTACTGACGGGGAACACTGAAGCTTTCTTT	CASRRLLTGNTEAFF
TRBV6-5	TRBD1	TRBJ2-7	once	TGTGCCAGCAGTAGCTGGGACAGGGGGACGGTCGAGCAGTACTTC	CASSSWDRGTVEQYF
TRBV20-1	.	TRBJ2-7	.	TGCAGTGCTAGAGAGAACCACGAGCAGTACTTC	CSARENHEQYF
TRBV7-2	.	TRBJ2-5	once	TGTGCCAGCAGCCCTTGGGGCGGGACGCAAGAGACCCAGTACTTC	CASSPWGGTQETQYF
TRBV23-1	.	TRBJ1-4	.	TGCGCCAGCAGTCAAGAAACGATCTCGGACACAGCACAGCCAACTAATGAAAAACTGTTTTTT	CASSQETISDTAQPTNEKLFF
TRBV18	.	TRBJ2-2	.	TGTGCCAGCTCACCCCTAGTCACCGGGGAGCTGTTTTTT	CASSPLVTGELFF
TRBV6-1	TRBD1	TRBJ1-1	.	TGTGCCAGCAATGAGTGGGACAGGGTGAACACTGAAGCTTTCTTT	CASNEWDRVNTEAFF
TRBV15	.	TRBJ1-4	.	TGTGCCACCAGCCCCGTCTCGGGTTTGGAAAAACTGTTTTTT	CATSPVSGLEKLFF
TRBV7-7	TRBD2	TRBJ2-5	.	TGTGCCAGCAGCCAGACTAGCGCCCCACCCTCGGGGGAGACCCAGTACTTC	CASSQTSAPPSGETQYF
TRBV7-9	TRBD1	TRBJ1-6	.	TGTGCCAGCAGCGCACAGGGGGATTCACCCCTCCACTTT	CASSAQGDSPLHF
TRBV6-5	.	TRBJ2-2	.	TGTGCCAGCAGCCCCCGGAGGGCTCGGACCGGGGAGCTGTTTTTT	CASSPRRARTGELFF
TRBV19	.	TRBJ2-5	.	TGTGCCAGTAGTATAGCATTCATAGGGGCGCGGGAGACCCAGTACTTC	CASSIAFIGARETQYF
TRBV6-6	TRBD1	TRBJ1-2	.	TGTGCCAGCAGTTTGACAGGGAACTATGGCTACACCTTC	CASSLTGNYGYTF
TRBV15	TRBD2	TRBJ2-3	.	TGTGCCACCAGCAGAGATGCGGGAGCGGGGGGATCAGTGTATTTT	CATSRDAGAGGSVYF
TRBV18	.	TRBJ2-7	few	TGTGCCAGCTCACCCCCCGGGGCCGAGCAGTACTTC	CASSPPGAEQYF
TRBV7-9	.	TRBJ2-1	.	TGTGCCAGCAGCTTTGTATCCGGACAGCTTAATGAGCAGTTCTTC	CASSFVSGQLNEQFF
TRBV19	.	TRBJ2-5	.	TGTGCCAGTGGCGGCAGGGAGACCCAGTACTTC	CASGGRETQYF
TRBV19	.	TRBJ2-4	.	TGTGCCAGTAGTAACCACGGGACACCGATCAAAAACATTCAGTACTTC	CASSNHGTPIKNIQYF
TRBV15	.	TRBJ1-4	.	TGTGCCACCAGCTCTCTCGGACAGTATAATGAAAAACTGTTTTTT	CATSSLGQYNEKLFF
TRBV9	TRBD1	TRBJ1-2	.	TGTGCCAGCAGCGCGGGGACAGCCCGTCCACCTGGCTACACCTTC	CASSAGTARPPGYTF
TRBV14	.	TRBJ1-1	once	TGTGCCAGCAGCCTAGCGCCTGACCGAGGCGGGACTGAAGCTTTCTTT	CASSLAPDRGGTEAFF
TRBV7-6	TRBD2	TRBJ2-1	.	TGTGCCAGCAGCACGGGACTAGCGGGCGGTGAGCAGTTCTTC	CASSTGLAGGEQFF
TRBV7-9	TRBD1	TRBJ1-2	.	TGTGCCAGCAGCCGGGACAGCAACTATGGCTACACCTTC	CASSRDSNYGYTF
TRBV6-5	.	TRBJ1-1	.	TGTGCCAGCAGTTCGCTCTCAGAGCGGGCGGGGTCTGAAGCTTTCTTT	CASSSLSERAGSEAFF
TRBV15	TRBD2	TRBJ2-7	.	TGTGCCACCAGCAGCGACAGGAGCGGGGGCCTATACGAGCAGTACTTC	CATSSDRSGGLYEQYF
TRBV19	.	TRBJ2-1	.	TGTGCCAGTAGTATTCCCAGGGGGGTAGGAAATGAGCAGTTCTTC	CASSIPRGVGNEQFF
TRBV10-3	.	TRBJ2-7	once	TGTGCCACCCAACCCCGACAGGTTGCCCCCTACGAGCAGTACTTC	CATQPRQVAPYEQYF
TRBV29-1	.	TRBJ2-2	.	TGCAGCGTTGCCAGACACACCGGGGAGCTGTTTTTT	CSVARHTGELFF
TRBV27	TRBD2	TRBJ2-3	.	TGTGCCAGCAGTCCCCGGGAGGTAGCGGGGGGCACAGATACGCAGTATTTT	CASSPREVAGGTDTQYF
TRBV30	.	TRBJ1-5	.	TGTGCCTGGAGTGGGGGCCTTAGCAATCAGCCCCAGCATTTT	CAWSGGLSNQPQHF
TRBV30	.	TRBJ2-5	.	TGTGCCGGCCGGGGGGCCACCACAGGGGCCCAAGAGACCCAGTACTTC	CAGRGATTGAQETQYF
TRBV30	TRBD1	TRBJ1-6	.	TGTGCCTGGAGTGTATCCCAGGGGGGGGGCTATAATTCACCCCTCCACTTT	CAWSVSQGGGYNSPLHF
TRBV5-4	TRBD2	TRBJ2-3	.	TGTGCCAGCTCGCTAGCGGGGGGGCAGGCAGATACGCAGTATTTT	CASSLAGGQADTQYF
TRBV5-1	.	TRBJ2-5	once	TGCGCCAGCAGCTTAGCGGGACAGACGCCCGAGACCCAGTACTTC	CASSLAGQTPETQYF
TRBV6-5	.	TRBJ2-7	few	TGTGCCAGCTCTAGGACCCAGGGGGAGCAGTACTTC	CASSRTQGEQYF
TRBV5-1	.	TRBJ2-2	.	TGCGCCAGCAGCTTGGTCCGGGACACCTACACCGGGGAGCTGTTTTTT	CASSLVRDTYTGELFF
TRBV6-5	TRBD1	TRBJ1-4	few	TGTGCCAGCAGTTACTCGAGGGGGCCGGGGGAAAAACTGTTTTTT	CASSYSRGPGEKLFF